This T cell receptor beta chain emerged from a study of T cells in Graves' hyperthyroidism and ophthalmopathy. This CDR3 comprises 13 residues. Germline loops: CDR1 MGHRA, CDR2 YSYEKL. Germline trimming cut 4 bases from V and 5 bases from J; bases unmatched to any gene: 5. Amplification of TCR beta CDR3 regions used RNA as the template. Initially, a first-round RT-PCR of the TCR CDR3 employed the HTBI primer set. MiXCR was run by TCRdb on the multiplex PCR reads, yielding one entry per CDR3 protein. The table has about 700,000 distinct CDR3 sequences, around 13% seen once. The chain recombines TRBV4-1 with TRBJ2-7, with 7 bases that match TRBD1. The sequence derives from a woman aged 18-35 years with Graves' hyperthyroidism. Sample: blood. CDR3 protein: CASSPLDRNEQYF. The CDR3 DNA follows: TGCGCCAGCAGCCCGTTGGACAGGAACGAGCAGTACTTC.